One TCR beta chain is described in this entry. The antigen is unknown. The sample originates from a study of T-cell reconstitution after alpha-beta-depleted transplantation in children. Deletions cut 1 base from V and 3 bases from J, with 13 bases between. The CDR3 is 15 residues long. From germline, CDR1 is SGHTA and CDR2 FQGNSA. Findings and limits, study-wide: Counts and diversity of T cells one year after transplant came mostly from newly produced T cells.

For TCRbeta, the library was prepared with unique molecular identifiers. TCRdb reprocessed the PCR reads with MiXCR, giving one entry per CDR3 protein. The sample lists just over 950,000 distinct CDR3 sequences; under 30% were seen once. The rearrangement links TRBV7-2 to TRBJ2-7; D ambiguous. This clonotype was obtained from a boy under two years old who had a stem cell transplant for SCID, so the T cells may come from the graft donor. The sample in question was PBMCs, mostly from graft donor cells, obtained 360 days after TCRalphabeta/CD19-depleted stem cell transplant. The CDR3 is CASSLDGELGYEQYF. In nucleotides, the CDR3 is TGTGCCAGCAGCTTAGACGGAGAATTAGGCTACGAGCAGTACTTC.